This note documents a single T cell receptor beta chain sequence. As yet, its antigen is unknown. Other DNA sequences of this sample code for an identical CDR3. This record belongs to a study of CD8+ T cells in alopecia areata. The study, taken as a whole, reports: Relative to mice, TCR sharing across patients was less clear, a difference possibly HLA-related. Lesional tissue from the scalp (especially in alopecia totalis/universalis) showed higher clonality than normal scalp.

Following RNA extraction, reverse transcription yielded cDNA that acted as the sequencing template. The method was immunoSEQ multiplex PCR; TCRdb's version includes in-frame clones alone and lacks a portion of them. In the table there are 95,000 to 150,000 clones, roughly 50% of which are singletons. The V gene's germline CDR1 is MGHRA and CDR2 YSYEKL. The CDR3 sequence is 16 residues long. Trimming removed 0 bases from V and 4 bases from J, with 10 bases in between. This clonotype was sampled from a human donor with alopecia areata. Input material: NKG2D-low CD8+ T cells sorted from blood. The rearrangement uses TRBV4-1 and TRBJ2-6; D remains ambiguous. The CDR3 sequence: CASSQDRGSGANVLTF. Here the CDR3 DNA reads TGCGCCAGCAGCCAAGATAGAGGTAGCGGGGCCAACGTCCTGACTTTC.